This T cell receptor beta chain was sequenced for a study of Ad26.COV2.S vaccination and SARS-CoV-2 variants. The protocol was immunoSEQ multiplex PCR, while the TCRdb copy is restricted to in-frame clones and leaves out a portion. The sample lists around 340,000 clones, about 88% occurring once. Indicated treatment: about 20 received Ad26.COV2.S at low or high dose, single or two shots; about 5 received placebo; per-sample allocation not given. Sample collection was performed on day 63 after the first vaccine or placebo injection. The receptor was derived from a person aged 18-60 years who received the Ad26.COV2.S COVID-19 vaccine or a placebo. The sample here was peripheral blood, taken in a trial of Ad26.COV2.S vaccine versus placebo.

DNA for the CDR3: TGTGCCAGCAGGGACCGGGACAGTATCGACGAGCAGTACTTC. This gives the protein CASRDRDSIDEQYF. The V gene is TRBV27, the J gene TRBJ2-7, with TRBD1 identical over 7 bases. CDR3 length: 14 residues. Germline V lookup: CDR1 MNHEY, CDR2 SMNVEV (reference sequence). The V gene end was trimmed by 6 bases and the J gene end by 5 bases; junction bases not matched to a gene: 10.